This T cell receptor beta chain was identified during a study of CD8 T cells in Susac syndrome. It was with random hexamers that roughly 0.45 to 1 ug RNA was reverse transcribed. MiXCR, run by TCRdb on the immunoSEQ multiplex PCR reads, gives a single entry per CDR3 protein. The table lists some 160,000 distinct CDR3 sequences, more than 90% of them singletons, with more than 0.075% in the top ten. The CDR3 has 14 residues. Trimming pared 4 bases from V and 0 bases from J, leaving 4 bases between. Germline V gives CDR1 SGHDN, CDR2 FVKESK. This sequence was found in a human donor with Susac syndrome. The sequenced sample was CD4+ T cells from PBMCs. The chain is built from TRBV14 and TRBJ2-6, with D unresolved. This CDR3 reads CASSRSSGANVLTF. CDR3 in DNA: TGTGCCAGCAGCCGGAGCTCTGGGGCCAACGTCCTGACTTTC.